A selection of T cell receptor beta chains follows, all from one sample in a study of CD8 T cells in ankylosing spondylitis. One entry per CDR3 protein results from TCRdb running MiXCR on the 5' RACE reads. The sample holds 240,000 or so distinct CDR3 sequences, about 9.1% seen once. The sequencing sample was made of blood, either unsorted or a sorted T cell fraction (not recorded which). These receptors were collected from a male donor with ankylosing spondylitis or in good health (not recorded which). The CDR3 runs from the conserved cysteine through the conserved F or W. The D gene is left open where the match is weak. Part of the rows lack a size; the others show once, few, many or a class for expanded clones.

many	TRBD1	TRBV5-1	TRBJ2-7	CASSFGQGSYEQYF	TGCGCCAGCAGCTTCGGACAGGGCTCCTACGAGCAGTACTTC
many	NA	TRBV12-3/TRBV12-4	TRBJ1-1	CASSFDRSMNTEAFF	TGTGCCAGCAGTTTCGACAGGAGCATGAACACTGAAGCTTTCTTT
many	NA	TRBV28	TRBJ2-7	CASRQGYEQYF	TGTGCCAGCAGACAGGGCTACGAGCAGTACTTC
NA	NA	TRBV15	TRBJ2-3	CATTRGYTDTQYF	TGTGCCACCACCCGGGGATATACAGATACGCAGTATTTT
few	TRBD1	TRBV5-5	TRBJ2-1	CASSLGAGTGVMNEQFF	TGTGCCAGCAGTTTAGGGGCTGGGACAGGGGTTATGAATGAGCAGTTCTTC
many	NA	TRBV6-2/TRBV6-3	TRBJ2-1	CASSRDFSSYNEQFF	TGTGCCAGCAGTCGGGACTTCAGCTCCTACAATGAGCAGTTCTTC
few	NA	TRBV10-1	TRBJ2-7	CASSERAGGSYEQYF	TGCGCCAGCAGTGAGAGAGCAGGGGGGTCCTACGAGCAGTACTTC
few	TRBD2	TRBV20-1	TRBJ2-3	CSAAHSGGHTHTQYF	TGCAGTGCTGCTCATAGCGGGGGCCATACCCATACGCAGTATTTT
few	NA	TRBV12-5	TRBJ1-5	CASGLQSGVNQPQHF	TGTGCTAGTGGTTTGCAGTCGGGGGTTAATCAGCCCCAGCATTTT
few	NA	TRBV20-1	TRBJ1-1	CSAKRPRWDTEAFF	TGCAGTGCGAAGCGACCGCGGTGGGACACTGAAGCTTTCTTT
NA	TRBD2	TRBV20-1	TRBJ2-3	CSASSGRALNTQYF	TGCAGTGCAAGCAGCGGGAGGGCCCTAAATACGCAGTATTTT
many	NA	TRBV9	TRBJ2-1	CASSVEPSSYNEQFF	TGTGCCAGCAGCGTAGAGCCTAGCTCCTACAATGAGCAGTTCTTC
many	NA	TRBV5-1	TRBJ2-7	CASSSDGTYEQYF	TGCGCCAGCAGTTCAGACGGAACCTACGAGCAGTACTTC
NA	NA	TRBV7-2	TRBJ2-3	CASSPRSVGTDTQYF	TGTGCCAGCAGCCCCAGGAGTGTAGGCACAGATACGCAGTATTTT
medium-sized	NA	TRBV7-9	TRBJ1-6	CASSLRDNSPLHF	TGTGCCAGCAGCTTAAGGGATAATTCACCCCTCCACTTT
many	NA	TRBV12-3/TRBV12-4	TRBJ2-3	CASAAGGSDTQYF	TGTGCCAGCGCCGCCGGGGGATCTGATACGCAGTATTTT
few	NA	TRBV7-8	TRBJ1-4	CASSPVARTITTNEKLFF	TGTGCCAGCAGCCCAGTCGCAAGGACGATCACAACTAATGAAAAACTGTTTTTT
many	TRBD2	TRBV3-1	TRBJ2-1	CASRPGTSGNEQFF	TGTGCCAGCAGACCCGGGACTAGCGGAAATGAGCAGTTCTTC
many	NA	TRBV20-1	TRBJ2-6	CSARGTGANVLTF	TGCAGTGCTAGAGGGACCGGGGCCAACGTCCTGACTTTC
few	NA	TRBV14	TRBJ2-1	CASSQARRGEQFF	TGTGCCAGCAGCCAAGCAAGGAGGGGTGAGCAGTTCTTC
many	NA	TRBV7-7	TRBJ2-3	CASSLRRGDTQYF	TGTGCTAGCAGCTTAAGGCGGGGAGATACGCAGTATTTT
NA	NA	TRBV2	TRBJ2-7	CASRGSSSYEQYF	TGTGCCAGCAGGGGGTCCTCCTCCTACGAGCAGTACTTC
NA	NA	TRBV5-1	TRBJ1-1	CASSLGFRGEAFF	TGCGCCAGCAGCTTGGGGTTCCGGGGCGAAGCTTTCTTT
many	TRBD2	TRBV7-2	TRBJ2-1	CASSPGTSGRPGEQFF	TGTGCCAGCAGCCCAGGGACTAGCGGGAGGCCCGGTGAGCAGTTCTTC
many	NA	TRBV7-9	TRBJ1-4	CASSSEKGGFNEKLFF	TGTGCCAGCAGCTCCGAAAAAGGGGGTTTTAATGAAAAACTGTTTTTT
many	NA	TRBV9	TRBJ2-7	CASSVAGSGPFHEQYF	TGTGCCAGCAGCGTAGCAGGGTCAGGACCATTCCACGAGCAGTACTTC
many	NA	TRBV10-3	TRBJ2-7	CAISESALRGYEQYF	TGTGCCATCAGTGAGTCGGCCCTACGAGGGTACGAGCAGTACTTC
many	NA	TRBV7-3	TRBJ1-2	CASSLNRWGYTF	TGTGCCAGCAGCTTAAACCGCTGGGGCTACACCTTC
NA	TRBD1	TRBV20-1	TRBJ2-4	CSAQGEGDIQYF	TGCAGTGCTCAGGGGGAAGGGGACATTCAGTACTTC
many	TRBD2	TRBV7-8	TRBJ2-1	CASGGTSVYNEQFF	TGTGCCAGCGGGGGGACTAGCGTCTACAATGAGCAGTTCTTC
many	TRBD1	TRBV19	TRBJ1-2	CASSPGQARGYTF	TGTGCCAGTAGTCCGGGACAGGCTAGAGGCTACACCTTC
many	TRBD2	TRBV5-1	TRBJ2-2	CASRRLAGENGELFF	TGCGCCAGCAGACGACTAGCGGGAGAAAACGGGGAGCTGTTTTTT
few	TRBD2	TRBV4-3	TRBJ2-7	CASSQGIAGGYEQYF	TGCGCCAGCAGCCAAGGGATAGCGGGAGGGTACGAGCAGTACTTC
few	NA	TRBV7-7	TRBJ2-1	CASSLGAGPVTGEQFF	TGTGCTAGCAGCTTAGGGGCCGGGCCTGTCACGGGTGAGCAGTTCTTC
many	NA	TRBV7-6	TRBJ2-3	CASSPHRREMNTQYF	TGTGCCAGCAGCCCCCACCGAAGGGAGATGAATACGCAGTATTTT
many	TRBD1	TRBV7-2	TRBJ1-2	CASSLGRQGVYGYTF	TGTGCCAGCAGCTTAGGTCGTCAGGGGGTCTATGGCTACACCTTC
NA	NA	TRBV15	TRBJ2-1	CATSRRGNEQFF	TGTGCCACCAGCAGACGGGGAAATGAGCAGTTCTTC
NA	TRBD2	TRBV5-5	TRBJ2-3	CASRIAGGLNTQYF	TGTGCCAGCAGAATAGCGGGGGGGCTTAATACGCAGTATTTT
many	NA	TRBV27	TRBJ2-2	CASSGQRFGELFF	TGTGCCAGCAGTGGGCAGCGTTTCGGGGAGCTGTTTTTT
many	NA	TRBV20-1	TRBJ2-5	CSAPRPGASTTQYF	TGCAGTGCTCCCAGACCAGGGGCTTCAACGACCCAGTACTTC
few	TRBD1	TRBV27	TRBJ1-3	CASSLEGGGFSGNTIYF	TGTGCCAGCAGTTTGGAAGGGGGCGGTTTCTCTGGAAACACCATATATTTT
many	NA	TRBV9	TRBJ2-1	CASSVDTGRNEQFF	TGTGCCAGCAGCGTAGACACAGGACGCAATGAGCAGTTCTTC
NA	TRBD2	TRBV7-2	TRBJ2-1	CASSPEAGGFNEQFF	TGTGCCAGCAGCCCTGAAGCGGGGGGTTTCAATGAGCAGTTCTTC
many	TRBD1	TRBV6-2/TRBV6-3	TRBJ2-7	CASRRDSNYEQYF	TGTGCCAGTCGCCGGGACAGTAACTACGAGCAGTACTTC
many	NA	TRBV30	TRBJ1-6	CAWTPGGWKNSPLHF	TGTGCCTGGACTCCCGGGGGTTGGAAGAATTCACCCCTCCACTTT
many	TRBD2	TRBV29-1	TRBJ2-7	CSVVGLAGGVSYEQYF	TGCAGCGTTGTGGGACTAGCGGGAGGAGTATCCTACGAGCAGTACTTC
many	NA	TRBV11-3	TRBJ2-1	CASSLADHNEQFF	TGTGCCAGCAGCTTAGCGGACCACAATGAGCAGTTCTTC
few	NA	TRBV11-2	TRBJ2-1	CASSHVREAFF	TGTGCCAGCAGCCACGTCAGGGAGGCGTTCTTC
NA	NA	TRBV7-9	TRBJ2-3	CASSHPVVASTDTQYF	TGTGCCAGCAGCCACCCCGTGGTTGCTAGCACAGATACGCAGTATTTT
many	NA	TRBV5-1	TRBJ2-7	CASSPRGPLEQYF	TGCGCCAGCAGCCCTCGTGGACCTCTCGAGCAGTACTTC
many	TRBD1	TRBV7-2	TRBJ2-7	CASSLGKQGLGQYF	TGTGCCAGCAGCTTAGGGAAACAGGGGCTCGGGCAGTACTTC
many	TRBD2	TRBV20-1	TRBJ2-7	CRHRCPSGSDPYCYEQYF	TGCAGGCACAGATGTCCTAGCGGGAGCGATCCTTATTGCTACGAGCAGTACTTC
NA	TRBD1	TRBV19	TRBJ1-2	CASSATGVNYGYTF	TGTGCCAGTAGTGCGACAGGGGTTAACTATGGCTACACCTTC
many	NA	TRBV18	TRBJ1-1	CASSPHPKWNTEAFF	TGTGCCAGCTCACCCCACCCCAAATGGAACACTGAAGCTTTCTTT
NA	TRBD2	TRBV6-2/TRBV6-3	TRBJ2-1	CASSSGGSGRTDEQFF	TGTGCCAGCAGCTCCGGGGGGAGCGGGAGGACGGATGAGCAGTTCTTC
many	NA	TRBV4-3	TRBJ2-2	CASSLHLGGAGELFF	TGCGCCAGCAGCCTCCATCTCGGGGGTGCCGGGGAGCTGTTTTTT
many	TRBD1	TRBV5-1	TRBJ1-2	CASSLDRGGENGYTF	TGCGCCAGCAGCTTGGACAGGGGCGGGGAGAATGGCTACACCTTC